One T cell receptor (beta chain) is described in this entry. The data were obtained in a study of blood T cell repertoires in COVID-19. Study overall: Collection of acute and convalescent COVID-19 samples took place in the United States, Italy and Spain. T cells, B-cell-depleted T cells, or PBMCs provided the cDNA or gDNA that served as material.

Germline V gene sequence: CDR1 LNHDA, CDR2 SQIVND (reference sequence). CDR3 length: 14 amino acids. V dropped 5 bases and J dropped 2 bases, with 13 bases sitting between them. Measured with immunoSEQ multiplex PCR; TCRdb has only the in-frame clones, and not every one. The repertoire holds roughly 250,000 clones, approximately 91% seen once, with 0.8% in the top ten. Sequencing input: peripheral blood. The chain is built from TRBV19 and TRBJ2-7; a possible D gene is TRBD2 (5 bases). This TCR came from a young woman with acute or convalescent COVID-19. The CDR3, as DNA: TGTGCCAGTAGTGTCTTGGGAGAGACCTACGAGCAGTACTTC. Translating gives CASSVLGETYEQYF.